The sequence of this T cell receptor beta chain was determined in a study of tumour-infiltrating T cells in Burkitt lymphoma (dated by TCRdb to the early 2020s). About the full investigation: All epidemiological subtypes of Burkitt lymphoma were represented in the cohort, which was made up of 82 patients. Clinical outcome was correlated with TCR repertoire data, and overall and progression-free survival were found to be predicted by productive clonality independently of established prognosticators, including age at diagnosis.

The germline V end is reduced by 11 bases and the J end by 5 bases; junction bases left unmatched: 6. CDR1 and CDR2, looked up from the germline V gene, are MDHEN and SYDVKM. The CDR3, cysteine through phenylalanine, is 13 amino acids long. Only CDR3 DNA is held: 39 bases, read in frame from base 1. This clone has just a few counts. No cognate antigen has been identified for it. No much larger clonotype is one base removed from it; base qualities were not supplied. Study-level results and caveats: Several public clonotypes shared across numerous Burkitt lymphoma patients were found, and shared tumour neoantigen selection absent from diffuse large B-cell lymphoma was thereby suggested.

Library generation was performed with the immunoSEQ multiplex PCR assay. In TCRdb, the immuneACCESS table is reduced to in-frame sequences with V and J assigned. These tables do not hold every clone; where another copy was compared, an unresolved V gene accounts for under half, and the others remain unexplained. The sample table shows tens of thousands of clones, and more than 25% are seen once. The ten top clones hold roughly 2.6% of the sample. Sequenced material: tumor tissue. The receptor's source is a human donor with Burkitt lymphoma. This sequence uses TRBV28 and TRBJ2-5, and 12 bases in between align with TRBD1. This receptor has the CDR3 CAGGTGGPETQYF. At the DNA level, the sequence is TGTGCCGGGGGGACAGGGGGCCCCGAGACCCAGTACTTC. With the rest looked up from the reference TRBV28 and TRBJ2-5 genes rather than sequenced, the full variable domain is DVKVTQSSRYLVKRTGEKVFLECVQDMDHENMFWYRQDPGLGLRLIYFSYDVKMKEKGDIPEGYSVSREKKERFSLILESASTNQTSMYLCAGGTGGPETQYFGPGTRLLVL.